This TCR beta chain was recovered during a study of shared clonotypes between healthy human individuals. Overall study results and limits: On the whole, naive subsets had larger estimated richness than memory subsets had.

Only in-frame clones appear in the TCRdb table, and some are missing; sequencing was by immunoSEQ multiplex PCR. The profile shows some 2.3 million clones, 90% to 95% of them singletons. About this clone itself: Its antigen is currently unknown. Other DNA sequences in the same sample also yield this CDR3.

Germline assignment: CDR1 SGHTA and CDR2 FQGTGA. The V end lost 6 bases, the J end lost 2 bases, and 11 bases lay between the germline ends. The CDR3 contains 15 residues. Donors, healthy HIV-negative adults, lacked recent acute infections or vaccinations. The chain carries TRBV7-3 and TRBJ2-6; the D is unclear. The sequencing input was naive CD4+ T cells from PBMCs. Described subset: CD45RA+ positively selected. The receptor was derived from a man aged 18 to 29 in good health. Some clones in this sample may be carry-over from other donors' samples. CDR3 nucleotide sequence: TGTGCCAGCAGTTTAGTTGGTGCTGGGGCCAACGTCCTGACTTTC. This sequence encodes CASSLVGAGANVLTF.